The 5 T cell receptor beta chains below were found in one sample sequenced in a study of monozygotic twins with inflammatory bowel disease. TCRdb re-called the 5' RACE reads; one entry per CDR3 protein, DNA not given. This repertoire includes roughly 160,000 distinct CDR3 sequences. Sequencing was done on a sample of blood. Receptor source: a human donor with ulcerative colitis or Crohn's disease, or a healthy co-twin of an affected twin (not recorded which).

The rearrangement links TRBV7-2 to TRBJ2-7; TCRdb outputs TRBD2, but without DNA this stays unchecked. CDR3 length: 15 amino acids. The germline V gene has CDR1 SGHTA and CDR2 FQGNSA. The CDR3 sequence is CASSLGGSSSYEQYF.

V and J are TRBV11-2 and TRBJ2-6; without DNA, the TCRdb call of TRBD1 cannot be checked. Germline V gene lookup returns CDR1 SGHAT and CDR2 FQNNGV. This CDR3 region has 19 residues. The CDR3 region is CASSSIRDRVHSGANVLTF.

The V gene is TRBV7-2, the J gene TRBJ1-1. The germline gives CDR1 SGHTA, CDR2 FQGNSA. The CDR3 runs 15 residues. CDR3 amino acids: CASSFGQERNTEAFF. Full variable domain (rest looked up from reference TRBV7-2 and TRBJ1-1): GAGVSQSPSNKVTEKGKDVELRCDPISGHTALYWYRQSLGQGLEFLIYFQGNSAPDKSGLPSDRFSAERTGGSVSTLTIQRTQQEDSAVYLCASSFGQERNTEAFFGQGTRLTVV.

The chain combines TRBV11-3 with TRBJ2-1; checking the TCRdb D call of TRBD2 is not possible without DNA. CDR1 SGHNT and CDR2 YENEEA come from the germline V gene. This CDR3 comprises 14 residues. The CDR3 loop is CASSFGRDSNEQFF.

This chain connects TRBV20-1 to TRBJ2-7; the D call of TRBD1 rests on TCRdb alone, since no DNA is present to check it. The CDR3 runs 15 residues. Germline V gene sequence: CDR1 DFQATT, CDR2 SNEGSKA (reference sequence). CDR3 loop: CSARDPQGTSYEQYF.